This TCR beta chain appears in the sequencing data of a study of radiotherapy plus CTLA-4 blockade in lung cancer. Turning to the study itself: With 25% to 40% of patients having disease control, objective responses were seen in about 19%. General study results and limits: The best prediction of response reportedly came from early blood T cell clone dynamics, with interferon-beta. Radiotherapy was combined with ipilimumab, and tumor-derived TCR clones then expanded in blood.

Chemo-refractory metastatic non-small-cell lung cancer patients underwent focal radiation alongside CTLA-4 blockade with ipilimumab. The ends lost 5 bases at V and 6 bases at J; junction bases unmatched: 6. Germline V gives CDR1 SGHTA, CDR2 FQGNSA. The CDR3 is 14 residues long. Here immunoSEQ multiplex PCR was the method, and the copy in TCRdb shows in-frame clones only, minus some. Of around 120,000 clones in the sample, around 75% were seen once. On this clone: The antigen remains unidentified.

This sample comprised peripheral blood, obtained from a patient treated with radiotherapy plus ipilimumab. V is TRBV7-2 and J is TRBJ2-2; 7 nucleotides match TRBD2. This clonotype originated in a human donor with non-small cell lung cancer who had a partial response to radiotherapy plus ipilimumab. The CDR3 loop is CASSQSGRAGELFF. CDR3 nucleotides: TGTGCCAGCAGCCAATCAGGGAGGGCCGGGGAGCTGTTTTTT. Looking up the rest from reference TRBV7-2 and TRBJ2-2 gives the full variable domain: GAGVSQSPSNKVTEKGKDVELRCDPISGHTALYWYRQSLGQGLEFLIYFQGNSAPDKSGLPSDRFSAERTGGSVSTLTIQRTQQEDSAVYLCASSQSGRAGELFFGEGSRLTVL.